This TCR beta chain was recovered during a study of CD8 T cells in Susac syndrome. The authors carried out high-throughput sequencing of TCR beta. They applied it to CD8+ and CD4+ T cells obtained from blood. TEMRA cells were FACS-enriched, unlike CD8+ and CD4+ T cells, which were negatively isolated. CDR1 and CDR2 from the germline V gene are SEHNR and FQNEAQ (reference sequence). Trimming pared 6 bases from V and 0 bases from J, leaving 11 bases between. The CDR3 totals 15 residues. Reverse transcription of roughly 0.5 to 1 ug RNA was performed with random hexamers. Amplification of TCR beta CDR3 across 54 Vbeta and 13 Jbeta was performed with immunoSEQ multiplex PCR. TCRdb re-called the immunoSEQ multiplex PCR reads through MiXCR, storing one row per CDR3 protein. The sample carries 150,000 or so distinct CDR3 sequences, approximately 90% recorded once.

Input material: CD4+ T cells from PBMCs. The V and J genes are TRBV7-9 and TRBJ1-4, with D perhaps matching TRBD1 (6 bases). The TCR comes from a human donor in good health. This CDR3 reads CASSWGRATNEKLFF. The CDR3, as DNA: TGTGCCAGCAGTTGGGGGCGGGCAACTAATGAAAAACTGTTTTTT.